This T cell receptor beta chain comes out of a study of cytomegalovirus exposure and HLA in healthy donors. The overall study: Genotyping of 400 or so donors showed that approximately 83% belonged to the Caucasian-associated ancestry cluster.

Looked up from germline, CDR1 is SGHNT and CDR2 is YYREEE (reference sequence). J was trimmed by 3 bases and V by 2 bases; bases with no gene match: 9. The CDR3 consists of 17 residues. At sampling all donors were nominally healthy, likely with unrecorded immune exposures. Study-level points and caveats: The study found most TCR sequences rare, yet found some public TCRs in many donors. A later analysis appeared to link common viral pathogens to several of the most significant clusters.

Comment on this clone: Its matching antigen is unknown.

The primer mix had 60 Vbeta and 13 Jbeta primers. The protocol was immunoSEQ multiplex PCR, while the TCRdb copy is restricted to in-frame clones and leaves out a portion. Among 150,000 or so clones listed, roughly 84% were seen once. This TCR came from a man between 45 and 60 years old in good health and CMV-seropositive. The chain employs TRBV5-4 and TRBJ2-1; 9 bases line up with TRBD2. Source material: PBMCs. The DNA of the CDR3 is TGTGCCAGCAGCTTAGGGTTAAATAGCGGGAGCTACAATGAGCAGTTCTTC. The encoded protein is CASSLGLNSGSYNEQFF.